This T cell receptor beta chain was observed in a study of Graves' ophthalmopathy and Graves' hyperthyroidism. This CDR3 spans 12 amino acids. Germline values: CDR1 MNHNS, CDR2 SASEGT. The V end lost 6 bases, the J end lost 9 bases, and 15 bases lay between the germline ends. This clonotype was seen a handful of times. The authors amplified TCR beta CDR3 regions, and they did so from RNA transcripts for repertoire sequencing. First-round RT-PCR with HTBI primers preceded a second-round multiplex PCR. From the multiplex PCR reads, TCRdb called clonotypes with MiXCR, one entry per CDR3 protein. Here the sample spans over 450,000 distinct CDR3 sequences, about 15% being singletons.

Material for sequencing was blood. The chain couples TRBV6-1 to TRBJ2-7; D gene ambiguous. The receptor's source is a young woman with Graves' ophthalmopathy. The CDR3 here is CASSPFTEGQYF. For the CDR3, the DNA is TGTGCCAGCAGCCCGTTCACAGAAGGGCAGTACTTC.